The present entry profiles one T cell receptor beta chain with its context. CDR1 and CDR2 (germline): MGHRA, YSYEKL. V was clipped by 4 bases and J by 1 base, with 20 bases between them. The CDR3 length is 17 residues. The sample originates from a study of shared T cell receptors in the human thymus. Only in-frame clones appear in the TCRdb table, and some are missing; sequencing was by immunoSEQ multiplex PCR. This sample has approximately 760,000 clones; approximately 85% occur once, and the top ten carry around 0.01%. These data also formed part of another study, on human thymus T cells. This second study says: Having surgery to correct congenital heart defects, healthy Finnish infants acted as the donors.

The clonotype originates from a girl under three years old with a congenital heart defect. This chain connects TRBV4-1 to TRBJ2-7; tentatively, D is TRBD1 (8 bases). The sequenced material came from thymocytes. CDR3 nucleotides: TGCGCCAGCAGCCCTGCGCTCGGGAGGACAGGGTCCTACGAGCAGTACTTC. Its translation: CASSPALGRTGSYEQYF.